This TCR beta chain comes out of a study of resident and recirculating memory T cells in vitiligo. Measured with immunoSEQ multiplex PCR; TCRdb has only the in-frame clones, and not every one. The table lists 75,000 to 85,000 clones, 92% of them singletons. Germline trimming cut 4 bases from V and 5 bases from J; bases unmatched to any gene: 8. The germline V gene encodes CDR1 KGHSH and CDR2 LQKENI. The CDR3 length is 15 residues. The V gene is TRBV18, the J gene TRBJ2-4; 7 positions match TRBD2. The clonotype originates from a male donor with vitiligo. Sequenced sample: blood. The CDR3 region has the DNA TGTGCCAGCTCACAGGGGTACGCGGGGGAAAACATTCAGTACTTC. As protein: CASSQGYAGENIQYF. The entire variable domain, with the rest obtained from reference TRBV18 and TRBJ2-4, is as follows: NAGVMQNPRHLVRRRGQEARLRCSPMKGHSHVYWYRQLPEEGLKFMVYLQKENIIDESGMPKERFSAEFPKEGPSILRIQQVVRGDSAAYFCASSQGYAGENIQYFGAGTRLSVL.